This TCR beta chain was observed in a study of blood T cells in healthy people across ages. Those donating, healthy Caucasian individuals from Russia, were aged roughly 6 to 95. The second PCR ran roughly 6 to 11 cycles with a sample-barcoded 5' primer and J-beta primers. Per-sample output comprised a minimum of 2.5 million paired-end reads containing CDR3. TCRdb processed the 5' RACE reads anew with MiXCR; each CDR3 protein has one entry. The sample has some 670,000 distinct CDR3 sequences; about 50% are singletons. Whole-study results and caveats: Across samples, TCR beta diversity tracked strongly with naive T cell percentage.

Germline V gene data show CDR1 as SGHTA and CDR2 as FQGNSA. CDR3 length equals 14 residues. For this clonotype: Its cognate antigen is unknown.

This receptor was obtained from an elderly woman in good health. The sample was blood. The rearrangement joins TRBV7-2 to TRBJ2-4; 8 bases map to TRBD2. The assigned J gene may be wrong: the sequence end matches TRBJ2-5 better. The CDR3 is CASSFSGTQETQYF. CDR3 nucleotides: TGTGCCAGCAGCTTTAGCGGGACCCAAGAGACCCAGTACTTC.